The table lists the clone carrying this T cell receptor beta chain with a few counts. Its target is not known. From germline, CDR1 is SGHRS and CDR2 YFSETQ. V lost 3 bases, J lost 1 base, and 9 bases lay in between. This CDR3 has 14 amino acids. PCR amplification relied on 60 Vbeta primers (plus 13 Jbeta primers). Original methodology: An analysis that came later counted 73 million or so unique TCR beta chains, approximately 10 million shared. Sequencing was performed with immunoSEQ multiplex PCR; in TCRdb, only in-frame clones are kept and a portion is missing. For V, J and clone size, that table is used; D and trimming come from the DNA. The sample has 150,000 to 200,000 clones, nearly 80% seen once. This sample stems from a study of cytomegalovirus exposure and HLA in healthy donors. General observations from the study: A likely sequencing artifact accounted for one observed cluster of highly shared sequence variants.

This rearrangement joins TRBV5-1 to TRBJ2-3, with D possibly TRBD2 on 5 matching bases. The sample was PBMCs. The source of this sequence is a man aged 50 or older in good health and CMV-seropositive. In DNA form, the CDR3 reads TGCGCCAGCAGCTCGGGGTCCGGCACAGATACGCAGTATTTT. Protein: CASSSGSGTDTQYF.